The sequence of this TCR beta chain was determined in a study of T cell responses to AZD1222 COVID-19 vaccine. Profiled with immunoSEQ multiplex PCR; TCRdb holds only in-frame clones, not every one. The sample consists of about 78,000 clones, roughly nine tenths of them appearing once. Concerning this clone: Its antigen is as yet unknown.

Study outcomes and limitations: Spike-specific TCR breadth rose after two AZD1222 doses, and depth rose as well. In a largely white British group with more females than males, clonal diversity was possibly underestimated.

The CDR3 length is 15 residues. Looked up from germline, CDR1 is LGHNA and CDR2 is YNFKEQ. Trimming left V 0 bases short and J 5 bases short, with 14 bases between. V gene TRBV4-2 combines with J gene TRBJ2-7; unclear D gene. The sequenced sample was peripheral blood, obtained 28 days after the second AZD1222 dose. The TCR originated in an adult who received the AZD1222 COVID-19 vaccine. The CDR3 here is CASSQDGVLLNEQYF. In DNA, the CDR3 is TGTGCCAGCAGCCAAGATGGGGTCTTACTCAACGAGCAGTACTTC.